This TCR beta chain is from a study of blood T cell repertoires in COVID-19. Libraries were prepared by immunoSEQ multiplex PCR; TCRdb keeps only in-frame clonotypes and omits some of them. Of over 130,000 clones in the sample, 75% to 90% are singletons; the top ten hold less than 2.5%. Per germline, CDR1 SGHRS and CDR2 YFSETQ. This CDR3 region has 14 residues. The ends lost 4 bases at V and 4 bases at J; junction bases unmatched: 5. This rearrangement joins TRBV5-1 to TRBJ1-1; 9 bases fit TRBD1. Material for sequencing was peripheral blood. This receptor was identified in an older man with acute or convalescent COVID-19. The CDR3 loop reads CASSDTGGGTEAFF. The CDR3 region has the DNA TGCGCCAGCAGCGACACAGGGGGCGGCACTGAAGCTTTCTTT. Variable domain in full (rest from reference TRBV5-1 and TRBJ1-1): KAGVTQTPRYLIKTRGQQVTLSCSPISGHRSVSWYQQTPGQGLQFLFEYFSETQRNKGNFPGRFSGRQFSNSRSEMNVSTLELGDSALYLCASSDTGGGTEAFFGQGTRLTVV.